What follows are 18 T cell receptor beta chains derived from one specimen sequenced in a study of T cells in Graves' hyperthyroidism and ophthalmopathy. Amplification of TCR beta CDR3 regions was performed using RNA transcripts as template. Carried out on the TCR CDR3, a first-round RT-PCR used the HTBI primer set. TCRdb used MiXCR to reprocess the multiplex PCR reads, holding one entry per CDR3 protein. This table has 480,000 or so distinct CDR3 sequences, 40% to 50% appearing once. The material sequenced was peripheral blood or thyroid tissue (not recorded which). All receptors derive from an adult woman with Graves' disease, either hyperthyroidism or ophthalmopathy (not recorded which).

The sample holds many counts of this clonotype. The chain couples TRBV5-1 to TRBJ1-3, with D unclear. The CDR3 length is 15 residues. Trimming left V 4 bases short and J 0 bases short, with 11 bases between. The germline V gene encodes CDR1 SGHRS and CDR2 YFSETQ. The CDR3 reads CASSADLNSGNTIYF. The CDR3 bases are TGCGCCAGCAGCGCCGATCTCAACTCTGGAAACACCATATATTTT.

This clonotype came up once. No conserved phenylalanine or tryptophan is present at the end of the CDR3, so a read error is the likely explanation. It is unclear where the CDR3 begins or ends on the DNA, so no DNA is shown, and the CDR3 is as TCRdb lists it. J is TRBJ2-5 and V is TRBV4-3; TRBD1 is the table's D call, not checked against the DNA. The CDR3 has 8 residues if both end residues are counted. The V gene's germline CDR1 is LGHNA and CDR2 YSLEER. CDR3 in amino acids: CASSQDAP.

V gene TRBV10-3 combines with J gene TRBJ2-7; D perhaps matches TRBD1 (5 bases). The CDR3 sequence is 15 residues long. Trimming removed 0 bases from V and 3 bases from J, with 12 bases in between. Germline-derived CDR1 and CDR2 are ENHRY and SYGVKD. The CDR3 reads CAISESSIGVYEQYF. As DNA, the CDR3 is TGTGCCATCAGTGAGTCCTCTATAGGGGTCTACGAGCAGTACTTC.

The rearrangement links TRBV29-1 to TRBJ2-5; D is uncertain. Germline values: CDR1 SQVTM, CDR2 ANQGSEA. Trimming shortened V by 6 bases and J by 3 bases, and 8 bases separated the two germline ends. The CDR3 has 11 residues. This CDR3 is CSVQPEETQYF. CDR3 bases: TGCAGCGTACAGCCGGAAGAGACCCAGTACTTC.

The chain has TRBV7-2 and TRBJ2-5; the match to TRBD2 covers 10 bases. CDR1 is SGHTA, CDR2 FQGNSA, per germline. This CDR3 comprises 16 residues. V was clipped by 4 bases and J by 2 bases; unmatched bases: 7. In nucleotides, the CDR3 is TGTGCCAGCAGCTCTAGCGGGGGACTGCCTCAAGAGACCCAGTACTTC. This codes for CASSSSGGLPQETQYF. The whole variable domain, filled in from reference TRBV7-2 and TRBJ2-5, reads GAGVSQSPSNKVTEKGKDVELRCDPISGHTALYWYRQSLGQGLEFLIYFQGNSAPDKSGLPSDRFSAERTGGSVSTLTIQRTQQEDSAVYLCASSSSGGLPQETQYFGPGTRLLVL.

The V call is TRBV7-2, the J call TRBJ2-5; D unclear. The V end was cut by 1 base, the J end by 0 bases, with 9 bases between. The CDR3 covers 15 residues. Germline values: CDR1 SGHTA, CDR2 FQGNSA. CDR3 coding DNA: TGTGCCAGCAGCTTAGTATACAGAGACCAAGAGACCCAGTACTTC. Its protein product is CASSLVYRDQETQYF.

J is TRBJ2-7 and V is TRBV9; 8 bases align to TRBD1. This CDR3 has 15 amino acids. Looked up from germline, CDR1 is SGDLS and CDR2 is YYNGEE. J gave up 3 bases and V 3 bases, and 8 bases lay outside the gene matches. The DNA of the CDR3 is TGTGCCAGCAGCGCGGGGACAGGCGAGGACTACGAGCAGTACTTC. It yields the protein CASSAGTGEDYEQYF.

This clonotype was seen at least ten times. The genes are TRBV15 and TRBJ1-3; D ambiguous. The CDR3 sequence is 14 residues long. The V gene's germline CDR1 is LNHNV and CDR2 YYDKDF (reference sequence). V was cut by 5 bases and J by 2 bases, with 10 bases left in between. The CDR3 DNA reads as TGTGCCACCAGCCACCCGGGGACTGGAAACACCATATATTTT. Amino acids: CATSHPGTGNTIYF.

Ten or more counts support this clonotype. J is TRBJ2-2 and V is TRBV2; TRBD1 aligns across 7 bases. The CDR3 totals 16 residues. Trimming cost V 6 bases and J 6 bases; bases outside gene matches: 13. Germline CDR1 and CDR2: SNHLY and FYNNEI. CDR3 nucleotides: TGTGCCAGCAGCAAGGGGGCGGCAGGGCTCCCCGGGGAGCTGTTTTTT. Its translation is CASSKGAAGLPGELFF.

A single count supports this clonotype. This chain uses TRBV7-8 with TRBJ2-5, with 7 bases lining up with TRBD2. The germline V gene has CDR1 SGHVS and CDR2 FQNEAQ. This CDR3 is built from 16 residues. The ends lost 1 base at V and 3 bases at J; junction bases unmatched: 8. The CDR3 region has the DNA TGTGCCAGCAGCTTAGTGTCGGAGGCGGGAGAAGAGACCCAGTACTTC. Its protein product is CASSLVSEAGEETQYF.

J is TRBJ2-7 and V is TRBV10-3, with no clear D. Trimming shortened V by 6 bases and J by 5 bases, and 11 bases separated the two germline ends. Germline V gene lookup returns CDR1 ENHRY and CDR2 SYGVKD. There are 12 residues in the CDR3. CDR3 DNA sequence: TGTGCCATCAGCTTCGGAGCTAACGAGCAGTACTTC. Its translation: CAISFGANEQYF.

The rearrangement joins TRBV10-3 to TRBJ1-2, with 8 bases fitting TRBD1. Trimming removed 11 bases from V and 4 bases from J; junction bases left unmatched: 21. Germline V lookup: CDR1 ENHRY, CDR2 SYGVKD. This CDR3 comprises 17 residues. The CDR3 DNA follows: TGTGCCTCTTCCTACCGGGACAGGACTGAGAGAGGCTATGGCTACACCTTC. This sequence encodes CASSYRDRTERGYGYTF.

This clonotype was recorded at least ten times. The CDR3 DNA follows: TGTGCCAGTAGTCCAAGGACGGAAAGGGGCTACACCTTC. This encodes CASSPRTERGYTF. The chain combines TRBV19 with TRBJ1-2; D ambiguous. V lost 5 bases and J lost 8, with 15 bases in between. CDR3 size: 13 residues. CDR1 and CDR2 from the germline V gene are LNHDA and SQIVND (reference sequence).

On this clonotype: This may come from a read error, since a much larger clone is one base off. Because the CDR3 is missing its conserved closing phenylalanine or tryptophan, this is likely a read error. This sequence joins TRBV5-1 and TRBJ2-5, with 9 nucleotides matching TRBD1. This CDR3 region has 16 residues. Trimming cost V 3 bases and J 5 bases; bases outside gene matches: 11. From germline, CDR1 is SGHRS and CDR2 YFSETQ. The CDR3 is CASSYGPGQGYETQYV. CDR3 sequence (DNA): TGCGCCAGCAGCTATGGCCCGGGACAGGGTTACGAGACCCAGTACGTC.

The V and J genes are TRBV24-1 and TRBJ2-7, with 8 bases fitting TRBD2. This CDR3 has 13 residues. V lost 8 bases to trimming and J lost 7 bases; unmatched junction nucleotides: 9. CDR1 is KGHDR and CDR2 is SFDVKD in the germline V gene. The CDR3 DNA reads TGTGCCACCAATACCACCGGGACTAGGGAGCAGTACTTC. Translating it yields CATNTTGTREQYF.

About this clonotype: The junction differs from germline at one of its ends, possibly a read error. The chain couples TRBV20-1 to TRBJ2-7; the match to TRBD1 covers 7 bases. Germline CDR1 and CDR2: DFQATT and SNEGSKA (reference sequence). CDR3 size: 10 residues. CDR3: CSAPRTGGGF. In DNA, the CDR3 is TGCAGTGCCCCCAGGACAGGTGGGGGCTTC.

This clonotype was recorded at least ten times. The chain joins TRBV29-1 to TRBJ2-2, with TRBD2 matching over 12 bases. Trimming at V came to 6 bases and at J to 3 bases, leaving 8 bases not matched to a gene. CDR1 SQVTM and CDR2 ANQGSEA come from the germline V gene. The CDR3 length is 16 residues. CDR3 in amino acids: CSVRLTSGRYTGELFF. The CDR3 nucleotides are TGCAGCGTCCGCTTGACTAGCGGGAGATACACCGGGGAGCTGTTTTTT.

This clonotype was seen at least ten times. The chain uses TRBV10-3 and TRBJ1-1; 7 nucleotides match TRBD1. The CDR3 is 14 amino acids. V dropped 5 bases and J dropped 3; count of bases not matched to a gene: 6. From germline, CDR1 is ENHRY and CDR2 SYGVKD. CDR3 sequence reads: CAISSTGTDTEAFF. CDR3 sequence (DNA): TGTGCCATCAGTTCGACAGGGACGGACACTGAAGCTTTCTTT.